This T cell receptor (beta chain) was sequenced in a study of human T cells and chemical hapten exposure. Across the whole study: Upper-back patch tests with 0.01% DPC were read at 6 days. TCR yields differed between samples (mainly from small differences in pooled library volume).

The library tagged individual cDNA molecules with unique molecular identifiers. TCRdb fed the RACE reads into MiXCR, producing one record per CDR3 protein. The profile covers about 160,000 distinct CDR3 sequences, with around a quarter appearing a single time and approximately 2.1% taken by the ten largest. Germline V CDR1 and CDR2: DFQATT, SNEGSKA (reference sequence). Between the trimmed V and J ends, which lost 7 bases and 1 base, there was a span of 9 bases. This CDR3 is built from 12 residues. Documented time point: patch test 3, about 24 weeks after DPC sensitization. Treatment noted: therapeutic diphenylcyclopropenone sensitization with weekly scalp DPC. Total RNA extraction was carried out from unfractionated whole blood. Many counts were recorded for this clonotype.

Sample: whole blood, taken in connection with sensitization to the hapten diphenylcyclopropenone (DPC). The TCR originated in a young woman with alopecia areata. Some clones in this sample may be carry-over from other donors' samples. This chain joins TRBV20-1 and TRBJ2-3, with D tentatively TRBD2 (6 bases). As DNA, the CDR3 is TGCAGTGTCGGGACTGGCACAGATACGCAGTATTTT. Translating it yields CSVGTGTDTQYF.